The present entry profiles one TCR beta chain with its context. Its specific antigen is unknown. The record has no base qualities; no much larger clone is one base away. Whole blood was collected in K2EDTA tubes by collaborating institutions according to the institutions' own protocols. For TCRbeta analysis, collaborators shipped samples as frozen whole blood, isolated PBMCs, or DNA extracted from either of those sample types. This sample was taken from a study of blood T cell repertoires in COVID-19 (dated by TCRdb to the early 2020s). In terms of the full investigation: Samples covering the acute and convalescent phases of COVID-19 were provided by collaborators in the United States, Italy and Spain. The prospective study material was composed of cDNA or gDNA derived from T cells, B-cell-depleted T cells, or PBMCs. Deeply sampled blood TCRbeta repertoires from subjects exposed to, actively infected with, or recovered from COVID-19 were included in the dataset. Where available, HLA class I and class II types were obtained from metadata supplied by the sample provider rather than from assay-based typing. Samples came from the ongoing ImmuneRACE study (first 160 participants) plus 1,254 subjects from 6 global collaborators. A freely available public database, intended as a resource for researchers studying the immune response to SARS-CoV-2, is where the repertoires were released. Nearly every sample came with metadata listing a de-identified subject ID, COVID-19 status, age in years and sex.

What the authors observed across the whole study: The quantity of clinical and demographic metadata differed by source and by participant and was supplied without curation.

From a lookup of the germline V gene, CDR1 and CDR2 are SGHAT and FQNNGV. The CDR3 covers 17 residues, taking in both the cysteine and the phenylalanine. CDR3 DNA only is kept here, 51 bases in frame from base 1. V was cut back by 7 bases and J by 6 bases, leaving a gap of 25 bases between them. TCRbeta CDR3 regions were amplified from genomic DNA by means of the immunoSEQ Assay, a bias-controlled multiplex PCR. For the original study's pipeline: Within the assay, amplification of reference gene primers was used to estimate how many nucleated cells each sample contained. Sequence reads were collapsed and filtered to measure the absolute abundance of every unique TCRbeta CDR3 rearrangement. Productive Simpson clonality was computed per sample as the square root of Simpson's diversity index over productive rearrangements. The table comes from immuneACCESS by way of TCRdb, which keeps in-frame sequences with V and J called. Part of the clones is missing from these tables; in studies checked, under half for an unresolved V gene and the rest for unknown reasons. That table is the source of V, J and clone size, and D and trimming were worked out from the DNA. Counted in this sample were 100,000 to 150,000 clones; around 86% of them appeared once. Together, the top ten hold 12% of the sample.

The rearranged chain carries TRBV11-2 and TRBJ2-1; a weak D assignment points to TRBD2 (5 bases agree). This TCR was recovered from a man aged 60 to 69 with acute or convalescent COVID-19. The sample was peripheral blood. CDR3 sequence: CASTLLASGPRGNEQFF. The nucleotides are TGTGCCAGCACCCTCCTTGCCTCAGGACCCCGGGGCAATGAGCAGTTCTTC.